These 8 T cell receptor beta chains were sequenced from one sample in a study of monozygotic twins with inflammatory bowel disease. Each CDR3 protein gets one entry in TCRdb, which reprocessed the 5' RACE reads and gives no DNA. The repertoire table contains 80,000 or so distinct CDR3 sequences. Source material: blood. The receptors originated from a human donor with ulcerative colitis or Crohn's disease, or a healthy co-twin of an affected twin (not recorded which).

The chain employs TRBV9 and TRBJ1-2. Germline V CDR1 and CDR2: SGDLS, YYNGEE. The CDR3 is 14 amino acids. CDR3 residues: CASSVNERIGGYTF.

The chain recombines TRBV18 with TRBJ2-2; as DNA is missing, the TRBD2 call by TCRdb cannot be tested. There are 16 residues in the CDR3. Germline CDR1 reads KGHSH; CDR2 reads LQKENI. CDR3 region: CASYGPNGWNTGELFF. The complete variable domain, with remaining parts taken from reference TRBV18 and TRBJ2-2, reads NAGVMQNPRHLVRRRGQEARLRCSPMKGHSHVYWYRQLPEEGLKFMVYLQKENIIDESGMPKERFSAEFPKEGPSILRIQQVVRGDSAAYFCASYGPNGWNTGELFFGEGSRLTVL.

The chain carries TRBV3-1 and TRBJ2-5; TCRdb's D call, TRBD1, is unchecked because there is no DNA. From germline, CDR1 is LGHDT and CDR2 YNNKEL (reference sequence). CDR3 length equals 17 residues. The CDR3 region is CASSPRDRNPPGETQYF.

This rearrangement joins TRBV5-1 to TRBJ2-1; TCRdb proposes TRBD2, but this gene call is untestable without DNA. CDR3 length: 13 amino acids. Per germline, CDR1 SGHRS and CDR2 YFSETQ. The CDR3 spells CASSLGAVNEQFF.

This chain connects TRBV6-5 to TRBJ2-5; TCRdb's D call, TRBD1, is unchecked because there is no DNA. This CDR3 is 16 amino acids long. Germline lookup yields CDR1 MNHEY and CDR2 SVGAGI. The CDR3 reads CASSYLGTGSGETQYF.

The chain uses TRBV5-5 and TRBJ1-5. The CDR3 is made up of 15 amino acids. Germline values: CDR1 SGHKS, CDR2 YYEKEE (reference sequence). This chain's CDR3 is CASSFSGDSNQPQHF.

J is TRBJ2-1 and V is TRBV6-6. The germline V gene encodes CDR1 MNHNY and CDR2 SVGAGI (reference sequence). This CDR3 region has 12 residues. CDR3 in amino acids: CASSHPDNEQFF.

The chain recombines TRBV7-6 with TRBJ2-3; TCRdb's D call, TRBD1, is unchecked because there is no DNA. The length of the CDR3 is 15 residues. Germline V lookup: CDR1 SGHVS, CDR2 FNYEAQ. The CDR3: CASSPRGAPTDTQYF.